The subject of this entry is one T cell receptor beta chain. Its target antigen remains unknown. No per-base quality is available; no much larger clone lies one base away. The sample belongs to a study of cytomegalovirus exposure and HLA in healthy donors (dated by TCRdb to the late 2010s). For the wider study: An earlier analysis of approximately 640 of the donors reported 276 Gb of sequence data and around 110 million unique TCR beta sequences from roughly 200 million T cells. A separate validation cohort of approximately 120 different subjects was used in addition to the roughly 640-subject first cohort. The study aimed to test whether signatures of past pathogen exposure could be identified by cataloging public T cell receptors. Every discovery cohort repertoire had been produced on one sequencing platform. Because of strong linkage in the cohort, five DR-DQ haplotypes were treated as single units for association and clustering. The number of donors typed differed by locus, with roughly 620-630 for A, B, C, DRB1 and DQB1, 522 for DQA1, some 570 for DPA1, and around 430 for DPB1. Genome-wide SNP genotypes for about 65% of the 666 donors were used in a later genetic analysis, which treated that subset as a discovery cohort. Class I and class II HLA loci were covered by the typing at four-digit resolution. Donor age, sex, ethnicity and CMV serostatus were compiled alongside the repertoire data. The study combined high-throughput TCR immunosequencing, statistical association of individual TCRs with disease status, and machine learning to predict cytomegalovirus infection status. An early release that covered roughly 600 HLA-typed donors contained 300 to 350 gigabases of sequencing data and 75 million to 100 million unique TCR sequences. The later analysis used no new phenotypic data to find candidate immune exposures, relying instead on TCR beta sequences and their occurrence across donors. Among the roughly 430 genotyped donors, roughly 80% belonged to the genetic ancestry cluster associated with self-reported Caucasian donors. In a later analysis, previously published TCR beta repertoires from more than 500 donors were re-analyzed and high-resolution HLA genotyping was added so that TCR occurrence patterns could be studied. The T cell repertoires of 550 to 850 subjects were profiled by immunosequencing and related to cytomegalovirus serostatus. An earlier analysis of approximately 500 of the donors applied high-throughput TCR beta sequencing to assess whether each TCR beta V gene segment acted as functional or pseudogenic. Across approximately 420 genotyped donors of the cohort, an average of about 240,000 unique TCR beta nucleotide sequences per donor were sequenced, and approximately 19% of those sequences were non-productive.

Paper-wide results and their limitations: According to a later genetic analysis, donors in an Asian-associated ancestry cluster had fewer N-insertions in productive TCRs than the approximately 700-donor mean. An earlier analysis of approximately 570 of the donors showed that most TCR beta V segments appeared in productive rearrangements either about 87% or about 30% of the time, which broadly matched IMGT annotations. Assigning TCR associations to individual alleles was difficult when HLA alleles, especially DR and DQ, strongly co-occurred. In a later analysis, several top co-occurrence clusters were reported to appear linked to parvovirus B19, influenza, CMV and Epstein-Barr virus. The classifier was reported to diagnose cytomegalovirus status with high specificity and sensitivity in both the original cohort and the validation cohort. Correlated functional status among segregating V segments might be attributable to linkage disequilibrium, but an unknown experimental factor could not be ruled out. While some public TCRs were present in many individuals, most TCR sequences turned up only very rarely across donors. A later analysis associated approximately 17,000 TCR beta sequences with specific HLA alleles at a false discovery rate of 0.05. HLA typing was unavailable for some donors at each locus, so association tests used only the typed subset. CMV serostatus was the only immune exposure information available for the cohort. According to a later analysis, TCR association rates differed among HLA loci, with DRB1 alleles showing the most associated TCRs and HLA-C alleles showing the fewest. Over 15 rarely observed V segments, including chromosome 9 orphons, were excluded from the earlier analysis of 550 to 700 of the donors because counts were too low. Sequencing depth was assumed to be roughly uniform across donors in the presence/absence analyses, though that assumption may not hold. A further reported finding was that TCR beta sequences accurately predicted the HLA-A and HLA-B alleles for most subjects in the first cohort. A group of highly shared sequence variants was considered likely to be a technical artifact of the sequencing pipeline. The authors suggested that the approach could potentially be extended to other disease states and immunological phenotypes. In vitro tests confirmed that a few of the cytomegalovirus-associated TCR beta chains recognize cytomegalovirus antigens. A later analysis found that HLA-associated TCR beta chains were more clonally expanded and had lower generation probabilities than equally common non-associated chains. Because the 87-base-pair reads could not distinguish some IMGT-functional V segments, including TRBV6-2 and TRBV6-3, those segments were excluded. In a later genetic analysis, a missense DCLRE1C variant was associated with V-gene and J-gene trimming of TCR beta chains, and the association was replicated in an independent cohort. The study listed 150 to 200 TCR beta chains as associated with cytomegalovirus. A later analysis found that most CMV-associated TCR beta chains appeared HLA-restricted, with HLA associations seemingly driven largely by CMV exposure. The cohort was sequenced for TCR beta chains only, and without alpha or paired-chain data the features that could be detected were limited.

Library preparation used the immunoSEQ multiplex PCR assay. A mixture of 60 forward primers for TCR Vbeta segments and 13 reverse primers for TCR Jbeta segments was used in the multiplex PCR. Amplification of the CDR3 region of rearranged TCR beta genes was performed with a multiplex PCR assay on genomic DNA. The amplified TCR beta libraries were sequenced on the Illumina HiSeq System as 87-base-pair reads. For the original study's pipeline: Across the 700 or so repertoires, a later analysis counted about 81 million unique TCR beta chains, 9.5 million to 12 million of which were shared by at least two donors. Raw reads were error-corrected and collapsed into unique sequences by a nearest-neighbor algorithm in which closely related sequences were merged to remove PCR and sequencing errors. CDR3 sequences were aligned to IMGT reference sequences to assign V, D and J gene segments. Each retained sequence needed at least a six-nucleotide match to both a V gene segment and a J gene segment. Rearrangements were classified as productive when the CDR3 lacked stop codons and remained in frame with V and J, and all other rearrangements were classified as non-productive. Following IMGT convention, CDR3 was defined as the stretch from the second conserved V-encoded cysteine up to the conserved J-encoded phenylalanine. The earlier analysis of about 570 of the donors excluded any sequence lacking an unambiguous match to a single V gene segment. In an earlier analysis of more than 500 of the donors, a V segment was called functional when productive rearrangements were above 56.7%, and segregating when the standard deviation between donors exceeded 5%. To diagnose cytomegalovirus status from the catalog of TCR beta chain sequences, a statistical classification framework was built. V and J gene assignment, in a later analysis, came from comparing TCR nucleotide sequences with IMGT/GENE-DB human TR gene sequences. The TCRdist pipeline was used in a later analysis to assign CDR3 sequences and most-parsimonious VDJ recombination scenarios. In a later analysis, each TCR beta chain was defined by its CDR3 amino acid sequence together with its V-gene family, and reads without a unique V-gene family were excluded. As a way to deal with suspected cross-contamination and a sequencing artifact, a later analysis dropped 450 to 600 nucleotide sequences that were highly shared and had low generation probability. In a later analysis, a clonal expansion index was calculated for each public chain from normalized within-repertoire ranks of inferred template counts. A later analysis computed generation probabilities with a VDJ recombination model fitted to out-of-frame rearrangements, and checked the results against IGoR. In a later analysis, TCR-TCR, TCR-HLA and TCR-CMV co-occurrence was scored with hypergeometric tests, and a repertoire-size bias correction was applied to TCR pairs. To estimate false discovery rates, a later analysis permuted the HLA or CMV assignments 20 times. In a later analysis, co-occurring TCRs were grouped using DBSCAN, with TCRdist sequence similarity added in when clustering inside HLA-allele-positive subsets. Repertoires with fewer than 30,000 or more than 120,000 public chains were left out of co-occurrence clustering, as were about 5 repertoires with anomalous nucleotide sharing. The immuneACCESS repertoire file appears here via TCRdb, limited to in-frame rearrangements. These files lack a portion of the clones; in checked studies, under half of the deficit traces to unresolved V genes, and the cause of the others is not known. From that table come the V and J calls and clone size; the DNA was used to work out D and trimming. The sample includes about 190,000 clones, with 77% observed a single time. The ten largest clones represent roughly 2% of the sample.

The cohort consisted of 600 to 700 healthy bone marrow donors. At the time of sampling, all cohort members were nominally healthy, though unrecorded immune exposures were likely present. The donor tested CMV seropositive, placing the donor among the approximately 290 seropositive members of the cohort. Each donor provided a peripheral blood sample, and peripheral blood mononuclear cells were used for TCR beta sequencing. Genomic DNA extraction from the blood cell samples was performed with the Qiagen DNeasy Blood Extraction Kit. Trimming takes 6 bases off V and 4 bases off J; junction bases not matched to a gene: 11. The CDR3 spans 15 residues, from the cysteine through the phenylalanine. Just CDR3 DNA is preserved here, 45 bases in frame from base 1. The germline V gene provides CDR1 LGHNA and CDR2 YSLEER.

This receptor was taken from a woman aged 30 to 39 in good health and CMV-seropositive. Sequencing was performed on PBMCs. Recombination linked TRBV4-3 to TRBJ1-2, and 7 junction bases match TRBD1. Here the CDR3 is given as CASRKKGARIYGYTF. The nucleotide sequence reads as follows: TGCGCCAGCAGAAAAAAGGGGGCGCGGATCTATGGCTACACCTTC.